This TCR beta chain was captured in a study of T-cell reconstitution after alpha-beta-depleted transplantation in children. The V end was cut by 2 bases, the J end by 7 bases, with 9 bases between. Germline lookup yields CDR1 LGHDT and CDR2 YNNKEL (reference sequence). The CDR3 is 14 residues long. This clonotype was picked up a small number of times. The antigen is unknown. The TCRbeta library was prepared with unique molecular identifiers. A single record per CDR3 protein comes from TCRdb applying MiXCR to the PCR reads. The table records some 150,000 distinct CDR3 sequences, 7.5% to 9% of them present only once. Regarding the study as a whole: Newly produced T cells mostly provided counts and TCRbeta diversity after one year, as hyperexpanded clones declined. Reported findings indicate that, about two months after transplant, alpha-beta T cells came from several hundred expanded clones, which were derived from non-depleted graft cells.

The specimen comprised PBMCs, mostly from graft donor cells, sampled 180 days after TCRalphabeta/CD19-depleted stem cell transplant. This receptor was taken from a female patient aged 2 to 10 who had a stem cell transplant for congenital amegakaryocytic thrombocytopenia, so the T cells may come from the graft donor. This chain links TRBV3-1 with TRBJ1-6; D unclear. The CDR3 region is CASSQPDRNSPLHF. The DNA for the CDR3 is TGTGCCAGCAGCCAACCTGACCGGAATTCACCCCTCCACTTT.